What follows are 26 T cell receptor beta chains derived from one specimen sequenced in a study of OX40 agonist ivuxolimab in advanced cancers. Clones were sequenced by immunoSEQ multiplex PCR, and TCRdb holds only the in-frame ones, with some missing. This table has 96,000 or so clones, roughly four fifths appearing once. Sequences were derived from CD4+ or CD8+ T cells sorted from blood, sampled in a trial of the OX40 agonist ivuxolimab. Receptors were obtained from an adult with an advanced solid tumor such as melanoma, head and neck, liver or kidney cancer.

This rearrangement joins TRBV9 to TRBJ2-3; weak D call: TRBD2 (5 bases). Germline V gene lookup returns CDR1 SGDLS and CDR2 YYNGEE. The CDR3 is 16 amino acids. V lost 4 bases, J lost 3 bases, and 18 bases lay in between. Here the CDR3 reads CASSSLSGEWTDTQYF. The CDR3 DNA reads TGTGCCAGCAGCTCCCTTTCTGGGGAGTGGACAGATACGCAGTATTTT.

Comment on this clone: The same CDR3 also results from other DNA sequences found in this sample. The chain links TRBV29-1 to TRBJ2-7; D is possibly TRBD1 (5 bases). Trimming removed 4 bases at V and 3 bases at J, with 7 bases between. Germline CDR1 is SQVTM and CDR2 is ANQGSEA. The CDR3 extends over 11 amino acids. CDR3 nucleotides: TGCAGCGTTGGCGACAGCTACGAGCAGTACTTC. Translated: CSVGDSYEQYF.

This chain uses TRBV5-1 with TRBJ2-3; TRBD2 matches at 9 bases. The V gene's germline CDR1 is SGHRS and CDR2 YFSETQ. This CDR3 is built from 15 residues. Trimming took 5 bases from V and 3 from J; bases not matched to a gene: 7. The CDR3 loop is CASSLAGVETDTQYF. The CDR3 DNA sequence: TGCGCCAGCAGTTTAGCGGGAGTGGAGACAGATACGCAGTATTTT.

V usage is TRBV4-3 and J usage is TRBJ2-3; 7 bases align to TRBD2. The CDR3 extends over 15 amino acids. After removal of 1 base from V and 2 bases from J, the junction contained 3 bases not matched to a gene. The germline gives CDR1 LGHNA, CDR2 YSLEER. The chain's CDR3 is CASSQGGLSTDTQYF. Here the CDR3 DNA reads TGCGCCAGCAGCCAAGGGGGACTATCCACAGATACGCAGTATTTT.

The chain employs TRBV10-1 and TRBJ1-1, with a weak D call TRBD1 (5 bases). There are 15 residues in the CDR3. V was clipped by 4 bases and J by 3 bases, with 15 bases between them. CDR1 WNHNN and CDR2 SYGVQD come from the germline V gene (reference sequence). The chain's CDR3 is CASSAAGHFYTEAFF. In DNA form, the CDR3 reads TGCGCCAGCAGTGCAGCAGGGCATTTCTACACTGAAGCTTTCTTT.

The chain combines TRBV10-3 with TRBJ2-1; 7 bases are shared with TRBD2. The ends lost 6 bases at V and 5 bases at J; junction bases unmatched: 4. The CDR3 extends over 13 amino acids. Germline lookup yields CDR1 ENHRY and CDR2 SYGVKD. The CDR3 bases are TGTGCCATCAGGGCAGGGAGGGACAATGAGCAGTTCTTC. It translates to CAIRAGRDNEQFF.

The sample holds one count of this clone. The chain couples TRBV29-1 to TRBJ1-1; no clear D gene. V lost 7 bases to trimming and J lost 5 bases, with 11 bases between them. Germline assignment: CDR1 SQVTM and CDR2 ANQGSEA. The CDR3 extends over 11 amino acids. The CDR3 sequence: CSASTGTEAFF. For the CDR3, the DNA is TGCAGCGCGTCGACGGGTACTGAAGCTTTCTTT. Variable domain in full (rest from reference TRBV29-1 and TRBJ1-1): SAVISQKPSRDICQRGTSLTIQCQVDSQVTMMFWYRQQPGQSLTLIATANQGSEATYESGFVIDKFPISRPNLTFSTLTVSNMSPEDSSIYLCSASTGTEAFFGQGTRLTVV.

This rearrangement joins TRBV29-1 to TRBJ2-1; 11 bases map to TRBD2. The CDR3 is made up of 16 amino acids. V shed 5 bases and J 6 bases; nucleotides not matched to a gene: 12. Germline lookup yields CDR1 SQVTM and CDR2 ANQGSEA. CDR3 residues: CSVFPGLADWGNEQFF. CDR3 nucleotide sequence: TGCAGCGTTTTCCCGGGACTAGCGGATTGGGGCAATGAGCAGTTCTTC.

The sample holds one count of this clone. The rearrangement uses TRBV2 and TRBJ2-1, with D possibly TRBD2 on 6 matching bases. V shed 6 bases and J shed 4 bases, with 13 bases lying between them. CDR1 SNHLY and CDR2 FYNNEI come from the germline V gene. CDR3 length equals 14 residues. This CDR3 reads CASRKGGLYNEQFF. DNA of the CDR3: TGTGCCAGCAGGAAGGGAGGCCTGTACAATGAGCAGTTCTTC.

V is TRBV10-2 and J is TRBJ1-1, with D perhaps TRBD1 (5 bases). The V gene's germline CDR1 is WSHSY and CDR2 SAAADI. V was trimmed by 4 bases and J by 4 bases, leaving 13 bases between them. The CDR3 contains 14 residues. The CDR3 nucleotides are TGCGCCAGCAGTGTGCGGCAGGGCGTCACTGAAGCTTTCTTT. This translates into CASSVRQGVTEAFF.

The chain carries TRBV18 and TRBJ2-3; D is uncertain. Germline lookup yields CDR1 KGHSH and CDR2 LQKENI. CDR3 size: 13 residues. V was pared by 3 bases and J by 3 bases, with 7 bases between. CDR3 sequence reads: CASSPYLTDTQYF. CDR3 nucleotide sequence: TGTGCCAGCTCACCCTACCTAACAGATACGCAGTATTTT.

V and J are TRBV9 and TRBJ1-2, with a possible D match to TRBD1 (5 bases). Germline values: CDR1 SGDLS, CDR2 YYNGEE. CDR3 length equals 15 residues. V gave up 0 bases and J gave up 3 bases, with 12 bases separating them. DNA for the CDR3: TGTGCCAGCAGCGTAGACGGGGGGACTTACTATGGCTACACCTTC. Amino acids: CASSVDGGTYYGYTF.

V and J are TRBV12-5 and TRBJ1-2; D possibly corresponds to TRBD1 (5 bases). Germline CDR1 reads LGHNT; CDR2 reads FRNRAP. The CDR3 extends over 14 amino acids. V shed 5 bases and J shed 6 bases, with 16 bases lying between them. The CDR3 loop reads CASGPDGGFDGYTF. CDR3 DNA: TGTGCTAGTGGTCCGGACGGGGGATTCGATGGCTACACCTTC.

The chain employs TRBV19 and TRBJ2-5, with D perhaps matching TRBD2 (5 bases). With 7 bases removed from V and 0 bases from J, the gap between germline ends came to 9 bases. This CDR3 contains 13 residues. Looked up from germline, CDR1 is LNHDA and CDR2 is SQIVND (reference sequence). The CDR3 protein is CASTRADQETQYF. The CDR3 nucleotides read TGTGCCAGTACCCGAGCGGACCAAGAGACCCAGTACTTC.

The chain links TRBV7-8 to TRBJ1-1; a weak D match, TRBD1 (5 bases). The CDR3 has 14 residues. Deletions cut 2 bases from V and 3 bases from J, with 10 bases between. CDR1 SGHVS and CDR2 FQNEAQ come from the germline V gene. CDR3 loop: CASSLSAGDTEAFF. The CDR3 nucleotides read TGTGCCAGCAGCTTATCCGCGGGGGACACTGAAGCTTTCTTT.

The chain is built from TRBV12-5 and TRBJ2-3; 7 bases map to TRBD2. Germline V lookup: CDR1 LGHNT, CDR2 FRNRAP. The J segment lost 3 bases and the V segment lost 0 bases, leaving 15 bases of the junction unmatched. The CDR3 spans 19 residues. As DNA, the CDR3 is TGTGCTAGTGGTTTGGTCCTGGACGGGAGGCCTCCTGGGACAGATACGCAGTATTTT. Amino acid sequence: CASGLVLDGRPPGTDTQYF. Drawing the rest from reference TRBV12-5 and TRBJ2-3, the complete variable domain is DARVTQTPRHKVTEMGQEVTMRCQPILGHNTVFWYRQTMMQGLELLAYFRNRAPLDDSGMPKDRFSAEMPDATLATLKIQPSEPRDSAVYFCASGLVLDGRPPGTDTQYFGPGTRLTVL.

The chain carries TRBV11-2 and TRBJ2-7; 7 nucleotides match TRBD2. The CDR3 runs to 18 residues. Per the germline V gene, CDR1 is SGHAT and CDR2 is FQNNGV. After removal of 1 base from V and 0 bases from J, the junction contained 12 bases not matched to a gene. The CDR3 DNA is TGTGCCAGCAGCTTAGGGAACCGTCTAGCGGAAGCCTCCTACGAGCAGTACTTC. This gives the protein CASSLGNRLAEASYEQYF.

This chain connects TRBV6-1 to TRBJ1-2; TRBD1 matches at 7 bases. Per the germline V gene, CDR1 is MNHNS and CDR2 is SASEGT. V was pared by 4 bases and J by 4 bases, with 6 bases of the junction left unmatched. The CDR3 contains 14 residues. The CDR3 sequence: CASSVLQGSYGYTF. CDR3 sequence (DNA): TGTGCCAGCAGTGTACTACAGGGGTCCTATGGCTACACCTTC.

This chain uses TRBV29-1 with TRBJ2-5, with 7 bases fitting TRBD1. V lost 5 bases, J lost 7 bases, and 7 bases stayed unmatched. Germline-derived CDR1 and CDR2 are SQVTM and ANQGSEA. The CDR3 is 12 residues long. The CDR3 nucleotides are TGCAGCGTTCAGAGGACAGGAGCGACCCAGTACTTC. Its protein product is CSVQRTGATQYF.

J is TRBJ2-7 and V is TRBV23-1; a weak D match, TRBD1 (5 bases). TRBV23-1 is an open reading frame whose function is uncertain. V lost 4 bases, J lost 3 bases, and 19 bases lay in between. The CDR3 sequence is 16 residues long. DNA of the CDR3: TGCGCCAGCAGTCCCCAAAGTGAGTCAGGGTTCTACGAGCAGTACTTC. It yields the protein CASSPQSESGFYEQYF.

The CDR3 loop reads CASSYSVAGTGTEAFF. DNA for the CDR3: TGTGCCAGCAGTTACTCGGTGGCAGGGACGGGCACTGAAGCTTTCTTT. The chain links TRBV6-5 to TRBJ1-1; the D gene is possibly TRBD1 (5 bases). The CDR3 is 16 residues long. The germline V and J ends were trimmed by 0 bases and 4 bases, with 15 bases remaining between them. Looked up from germline, CDR1 is MNHEY and CDR2 is SVGAGI.

J is TRBJ1-6 and V is TRBV5-1, with a weak D call TRBD1 (6 bases). CDR1 and CDR2 (germline): SGHRS, YFSETQ. V was trimmed by 4 bases and J by 5 bases, leaving 19 bases between them. The CDR3 contains 17 residues. The DNA for the CDR3 is TGCGCCAGCAGCCCGTTGGGGGAGGGGGTAAATAATTCACCCCTCCACTTT. Its translation is CASSPLGEGVNNSPLHF.

This clone appeared a single time. CDR3 bases: TGCGCCAGCAGCCAAGTGGGCAGAATAACTGGGGCCAACGTCCTGACTTTC. Protein product: CASSQVGRITGANVLTF. The rearrangement joins TRBV4-3 to TRBJ2-6, with D hard to call. V shed 1 base and J shed 2 bases, with 12 bases lying between them. Germline CDR1 is LGHNA and CDR2 is YSLEER. The CDR3 has 17 residues.

This clone was observed a single time. The chain uses TRBV15 and TRBJ1-2; the match to TRBD1 covers 9 bases. Germline V gene data show CDR1 as LNHNV and CDR2 as YYDKDF (reference sequence). The V segment lost 2 bases and the J segment 1 base; nucleotides outside the gene matches: 11. The CDR3 has 18 residues. As DNA, the CDR3 is TGTGCCACCAGCAGATTCCGGGACAGGGAGCGTCATAACTATGGCTACACCTTC. As protein: CATSRFRDRERHNYGYTF.

The chain links TRBV7-2 to TRBJ2-1, with TRBD2 as a possible D gene (8 bases). CDR1 is SGHTA and CDR2 is FQGNSA in the germline V gene. The CDR3 has 13 residues. V was trimmed by 10 bases and J by 5 bases, leaving 15 bases between them. The CDR3 reads CAIGRGPNNEQFF. CDR3 nucleotides: TGTGCCATCGGGAGGGGGCCCAACAATGAGCAGTTCTTC.

The chain joins TRBV5-8 to TRBJ2-7; D gene uncertain. The CDR3 runs to 10 residues. Trimming pared 4 bases from V and 2 bases from J, leaving 1 base between. Germline V lookup: CDR1 SGHTS, CDR2 YDEGEE. The DNA for the CDR3 is TGTGCCAGCAGCGCCTACGAGCAGTACTTC. This codes for CASSAYEQYF.